What follows describes a single TCR beta chain. Its antigen is undetermined. Samples were taken at baseline and on day 1 of cycles 4 and 7. The data are from a study of OX40 agonist ivuxolimab in advanced cancers. Study overall: Dose-escalation cases comprised hepatocellular carcinoma, melanoma, renal cell or head and neck cancer. Prior anti-PD-1, anti-PD-L1 or anti-CTLA-4 therapy was allowed; 35% to 40% had some. General study points: Low normalized T-cell clonal expansion was additionally recorded for some nonresponders.

TCRdb's table, derived via immunoSEQ multiplex PCR, lists solely in-frame clones and lacks some. The sample comprises roughly 25,000 clones, around 90% of which are singletons, and 9.5% to 10% rests with the top ten. Germline V CDR1 and CDR2: SGHTA, FQGNSA. The J segment lost 4 bases and the V segment lost 5 bases, leaving 7 bases of the junction unmatched. The CDR3 sequence is 17 residues long. The sequence was collected from an adult with an advanced solid tumor such as melanoma, head and neck, liver or kidney cancer. The V call is TRBV7-2, the J call TRBJ2-3; 15 bases are shared with TRBD2. Specimen: CD4+ or CD8+ T cells sorted from blood, collected in a trial of the OX40 agonist ivuxolimab. CDR3 nucleotide sequence: TGTGCCAGCAGCCCCCTCGGACTAGCGGGAGGGCCAGATACGCAGTATTTT. Protein product: CASSPLGLAGGPDTQYF.